This TCR beta chain came from a study of blood T cell repertoires in COVID-19. Study-wide context: Researchers got acute and convalescent COVID-19 samples from the United States, Italy and Spain.

V dropped 5 bases and J dropped 4; count of bases not matched to a gene: 9. The CDR3 sequence is 16 residues long. In germline, CDR1 is MGHRA, CDR2 YSYEKL. Libraries were prepared by immunoSEQ multiplex PCR; TCRdb keeps only in-frame clonotypes and omits some of them. The sample holds some 120,000 clones, 84% seen once. The material sequenced was peripheral blood. The V and J genes are TRBV4-1 and TRBJ2-2; TRBD2 agrees at 8 bases. This clonotype was sampled from a woman in her 30s who had recovered from COVID-19. DNA of the CDR3: TGCGCCAGCAGCGCAGCGGGGGCCCCGGTCACCGGGGAGCTGTTTTTT. Protein: CASSAAGAPVTGELFF.